This passage covers 27 T cell receptor beta chains from one sample sequenced in a study of shared clonotypes between healthy human individuals. Assay: immunoSEQ multiplex PCR; the TCRdb copy retains only in-frame clones and omits some. Of around 1 million clones in the sample, approximately 80% were seen once. Sample: memory CD4+ T cells sorted from blood. The subset denotes: CD45RA-negative fraction. The receptors were gathered from a man between 18 and 35 years old in good health.

The chain recombines TRBV5-1 with TRBJ2-1, with 7 bases aligning to TRBD2. Germline trimming cut 1 base from V and 5 bases from J; bases unmatched to any gene: 6. Germline CDR1 SGHRS, CDR2 YFSETQ. CDR3 length: 15 amino acids. CDR3 sequence: CASSLQSGANNEQFF. DNA for the CDR3: TGCGCCAGCAGCTTGCAAAGCGGGGCCAACAATGAGCAGTTCTTC.

This chain links TRBV7-9 with TRBJ2-7; 8 bases agree with TRBD2. The CDR3 totals 13 residues. Germline V gene data show CDR1 as SEHNR and CDR2 as FQNEAQ (reference sequence). J lost 5 bases, V lost 7 bases, and 7 bases had no gene match. The CDR3 DNA sequence: TGTGCCAGCACCAGGACTAGCACGGACGAGCAGTACTTC. It encodes CASTRTSTDEQYF.

A few counts support this clone. The rearrangement links TRBV2 to TRBJ1-3; perhaps TRBD1 as D (5 bases). Germline-derived CDR1 and CDR2 are SNHLY and FYNNEI. The CDR3 has 13 residues. Trimming shortened V by 8 bases and J by 6 bases, and 14 bases separated the two germline ends. The CDR3 nucleotides are TGTGCCAGCTGGAGGGGCTTCGAAAACACCATATATTTT. Protein: CASWRGFENTIYF.

The chain links TRBV14 to TRBJ1-1; TRBD1 is a possible D gene (5 bases). V was pared by 1 base and J by 10 bases, with 13 bases between. Germline values: CDR1 SGHDN, CDR2 FVKESK. The CDR3 extends over 13 amino acids. The CDR3 DNA sequence: TGTGCCAGCAGCCAAGGAGCAGGGCCCGGAGCTTTCTTT. This gives the protein CASSQGAGPGAFF. Using reference TRBV14 and TRBJ1-1 for the parts outside the CDR3, the full variable domain is EAGVTQFPSHSVIEKGQTVTLRCDPISGHDNLYWYRRVMGKEIKFLLHFVKESKQDESGMPNNRFLAERTGGTYSTLKVQPAELEDSGVYFCASSQGAGPGAFFGQGTRLTVV.

V and J are TRBV7-2 and TRBJ2-5; TRBD2 agrees at 7 bases. CDR1 is SGHTA and CDR2 is FQGNSA in the germline V gene. Germline trimming cut 7 bases from V and 5 bases from J; bases unmatched to any gene: 7. CDR3 size: 13 residues. CDR3 coding DNA: TGTGCCAGCACAGCGGGAATAAGGGAGACCCAGTACTTC. It yields the protein CASTAGIRETQYF.

The chain has TRBV7-2 and TRBJ1-1; D is uncertain. V was pared by 5 bases and J by 11 bases, with 15 bases between. Germline V gives CDR1 SGHTA, CDR2 FQGNSA. The length of the CDR3 is 12 residues. Here the CDR3 DNA reads TGTGCCAGCAGCCCCTCTACGATGGGGGCTTTCTTT. Its translation: CASSPSTMGAFF.

This clone occurred once. V gene TRBV4-1 combines with J gene TRBJ1-4, with D unclear. V dropped 1 base and J dropped 5 bases, with 8 bases sitting between them. CDR3 length: 14 amino acids. Germline V gives CDR1 MGHRA, CDR2 YSYEKL. The chain's CDR3 is CASSQGPGNEKLFF. CDR3 sequence (DNA): TGCGCCAGCAGCCAAGGACCCGGGAATGAAAAACTGTTTTTT.

J is TRBJ1-1 and V is TRBV29-1; TRBD1 might be the D (6 bases). The length of the CDR3 is 15 residues. V dropped 4 bases and J dropped 3 bases, with 18 bases sitting between them. The V gene's germline CDR1 is SQVTM and CDR2 ANQGSEA. Here the CDR3 reads CSVVGDFRGDTEAFF. The CDR3, as DNA: TGCAGCGTTGTGGGGGACTTCAGGGGTGACACTGAAGCTTTCTTT.

The chain couples TRBV30 to TRBJ1-6; D remains ambiguous. There are 16 residues in the CDR3. Germline CDR1 reads GTSNPN; CDR2 reads SVGIG (reference sequence). V was pared by 3 bases and J by 9 bases, with 21 bases between. The CDR3 protein is CAWSVGQVAVGSPLHF. The CDR3 DNA follows: TGTGCCTGGAGCGTAGGGCAGGTGGCAGTCGGTTCACCCCTCCACTTT.

The chain carries TRBV2 and TRBJ2-7; 8 bases align to TRBD1. The CDR3 runs to 15 residues. CDR1 and CDR2 from the germline V gene are SNHLY and FYNNEI. V lost 3 bases to trimming and J lost 7 bases; unmatched junction nucleotides: 11. CDR3 sequence (DNA): TGTGCCAGCAGTGAGTCCACAGGGGGTACAGGAGAGCAGTACTTC. Its translation is CASSESTGGTGEQYF.

This chain links TRBV5-1 with TRBJ1-2, with 12 bases matching TRBD1. Per germline, CDR1 SGHRS and CDR2 YFSETQ. The CDR3 contains 16 residues. Trimming removed 0 bases from V and 6 bases from J; junction bases left unmatched: 6. In DNA, the CDR3 is TGCGCCAGCAGCTTGGACGGGACAGGGGGCGCACATGGCTACACCTTC. It is translated as CASSLDGTGGAHGYTF.

The chain links TRBV7-9 to TRBJ2-1; D is uncertain. Trimming left V 5 bases short and J 0 bases short, with 11 bases between. The V gene's germline CDR1 is SEHNR and CDR2 FQNEAQ (reference sequence). This CDR3 contains 15 residues. The CDR3 is CASSQVPSSYNEQFF. The CDR3 DNA is TGTGCCAGCAGCCAAGTTCCGAGCTCCTACAATGAGCAGTTCTTC.

This CDR3 is CASSQDWSSLKLFF. In DNA, the CDR3 is TGCGCCAGCAGTCAGGACTGGTCGTCTTTGAAACTGTTTTTT. V is TRBV5-1 and J is TRBJ1-4; D is uncertain. This CDR3 is 14 amino acids long. V lost 5 bases and J 11 bases, leaving 19 bases between the germline ends. From germline, CDR1 is SGHRS and CDR2 YFSETQ.

The chain has TRBV18 and TRBJ2-6, with D perhaps matching TRBD2 (6 bases). The CDR3 contains 17 residues. V lost 5 bases and J lost 2, with 16 bases in between. Germline lookup yields CDR1 KGHSH and CDR2 LQKENI. The DNA of the CDR3 is TGTGCCAGCTCATCGGGGGTTCCGGCGGCTGGGGCCAACGTCCTGACTTTC. Translating it yields CASSSGVPAAGANVLTF.

This clone was found once. This rearrangement joins TRBV30 to TRBJ2-5, with TRBD2 matching 8 bases. The germline CDR1 and CDR2 sequences are GTSNPN and SVGIG (reference sequence). The CDR3 covers 15 residues. V lost 5 bases to trimming and J lost 2 bases; unmatched junction nucleotides: 10. The CDR3 sequence: CAWASGSGKQETQYF. The CDR3 nucleotides read TGTGCCTGGGCTTCAGGTAGCGGGAAACAAGAGACCCAGTACTTC.

This clone has only a few counts. The chain has TRBV29-1 and TRBJ2-5; D not resolved. The CDR3 has 12 residues. CDR1 is SQVTM and CDR2 is ANQGSEA in the germline V gene. V was shortened by 6 bases and J by 1 base, with 9 bases between the two germline ends. In DNA, the CDR3 is TGCAGCGTCCGGGCGACCCAAGAGACCCAGTACTTC. Translating gives CSVRATQETQYF.

This clone was found a few times. The V and J genes are TRBV9 and TRBJ1-3, with D possibly matching TRBD1 (6 bases). This CDR3 region has 16 residues. V was cut by 1 base and J by 0 bases, with 11 bases left in between. Germline V gives CDR1 SGDLS, CDR2 YYNGEE. The CDR3 region has the DNA TGTGCCAGCAGCGTAAACCAAGGGGGCTCTGGAAACACCATATATTTT. It yields the protein CASSVNQGGSGNTIYF.

The chain employs TRBV18 and TRBJ2-2; D is unclear. CDR1 and CDR2 (germline): KGHSH, LQKENI. The CDR3 has 14 amino acids. Trimming stripped 2 bases from V and 5 bases from J, with 9 bases between. CDR3 loop: CASSPGAETGELFF. The CDR3 coding sequence is TGTGCCAGCTCACCAGGCGCTGAAACCGGGGAGCTGTTTTTT.

This clone was observed a handful of times. The genes are TRBV19 and TRBJ2-3, with no clear D. In germline, CDR1 is LNHDA, CDR2 SQIVND (reference sequence). The CDR3 has 12 residues. Between the trimmed V and J ends, which lost 5 bases and 12 bases, there was a span of 15 bases. Here the CDR3 reads CASSLVGGRQYF. The CDR3 nucleotides are TGTGCCAGTAGTCTGGTGGGCGGACGTCAGTATTTT. Drawing the rest from reference TRBV19 and TRBJ2-3, the complete variable domain is DGGITQSPKYLFRKEGQNVTLSCEQNLNHDAMYWYRQDPGQGLRLIYYSQIVNDFQKGDIAEGYSVSREKKESFPLTVTSAQKNPTAFYLCASSLVGGRQYFGPGTRLTVL.

This chain connects TRBV12-5 to TRBJ2-1, with 7 bases fitting TRBD2. From germline, CDR1 is LGHNT and CDR2 FRNRAP. The CDR3 is made up of 14 amino acids. The V segment lost 5 bases and the J segment 1 base; nucleotides outside the gene matches: 2. The CDR3 sequence is CASGISGSYNEQFF. The DNA for the CDR3 is TGTGCTAGTGGTATTAGCGGGTCCTACAATGAGCAGTTCTTC.

CDR3 protein: CASSLPGLASDQNTGELFF. The CDR3 coding sequence is TGTGCCAGCAGCTTACCGGGACTAGCGTCAGATCAGAACACCGGGGAGCTGTTTTTT. The J gene is TRBJ2-2, the V gene TRBV5-6; 10 bases map to TRBD2. Germline V CDR1 and CDR2: SGHDT, YYEEEE. The CDR3 runs 19 residues. The J segment lost 1 base and the V segment lost 2 bases, leaving 11 bases of the junction unmatched.

This chain connects TRBV5-6 to TRBJ1-1; 11 bases align to TRBD1. The CDR3 consists of 12 residues. J was trimmed by 8 bases and V by 4 bases; bases with no gene match: 1. CDR1 and CDR2 (germline): SGHDT, YYEEEE. CDR3: CASSRTGGEAFF. Written as DNA, the CDR3 is TGTGCCAGCAGCCGGACAGGGGGCGAAGCTTTCTTT.

This clone turned up a few times. This sequence joins TRBV4-3 and TRBJ2-3, with TRBD2 matching over 9 bases. Trimming at V came to 5 bases and at J to 3 bases, leaving 12 bases not matched to a gene. This CDR3 is 17 amino acids long. From germline, CDR1 is LGHNA and CDR2 YSLEER. Here the CDR3 reads CASSIYRGLAPTDTQYF. CDR3 DNA: TGCGCCAGCAGCATATATAGGGGACTAGCTCCGACAGATACGCAGTATTTT.

This clone has a single count. Here the CDR3 DNA reads TGTGCCAGCAGTGGCTTCTTTCTAGTAGCGGGAGTTCTTGAGCAGTTCTTC. Its protein is CASSGFFLVAGVLEQFF. The rearrangement uses TRBV6-1 and TRBJ2-1; TRBD2 agrees at 9 bases. There are 17 residues in the CDR3. V trimming: 4 bases; J trimming: 9 bases; junction bases outside the gene matches: 16. The germline CDR1 and CDR2 sequences are MNHNS and SASEGT.

V gene TRBV5-1 combines with J gene TRBJ2-3; 10 bases map to TRBD2. The CDR3 runs 16 residues. CDR1 SGHRS and CDR2 YFSETQ come from the germline V gene. With V trimmed by 1 base and J by 3 bases, 5 bases remained unmatched. The CDR3: CASSLKRGGGTDTQYF. The CDR3 DNA sequence: TGCGCCAGCAGCTTGAAGCGGGGGGGCGGAACAGATACGCAGTATTTT.

The rearrangement uses TRBV27 and TRBJ2-7, with a tentative D call TRBD1 (5 bases). Trimming removed 5 bases at V and 0 bases at J, with 14 bases between. This CDR3 spans 15 amino acids. The germline gives CDR1 MNHEY, CDR2 SMNVEV (reference sequence). CDR3: CASSPVGHSSYEQYF. The CDR3 DNA is TGTGCCAGCAGTCCCGTTGGACACAGCTCCTACGAGCAGTACTTC.

The chain joins TRBV27 to TRBJ1-2, with D possibly matching TRBD1 (6 bases). CDR3 length: 14 residues. CDR1 is MNHEY and CDR2 is SMNVEV in the germline V gene (reference sequence). V shed 8 bases and J shed 4 bases, with 17 bases lying between them. CDR3 nucleotide sequence: TGTGCCAGCGCACGGGGGGCAGCCGCCTATGGCTACACCTTC. This codes for CASARGAAAYGYTF.